This TCR beta chain originates from a study of cytomegalovirus exposure and HLA in healthy donors. PCR used 60 Vbeta primers and 13 Jbeta primers. Produced via immunoSEQ multiplex PCR; TCRdb's table is partial and in-frame only. This sample has about 140,000 clones, with approximately 82% found just once. The V end was cut by 3 bases, the J end by 5 bases, with 14 bases between. The CDR3 covers 14 residues. Looked up from germline, CDR1 is SGHRS and CDR2 is YFSETQ. This TCR came from a man aged 25 to 45 in good health and CMV-seropositive. Sequenced sample: PBMCs. The chain carries TRBV5-1 and TRBJ2-5, with a tentative D call TRBD1 (6 bases). The CDR3 protein is CASSSAARGETQYF. The DNA of the CDR3 is TGCGCCAGCAGCTCCGCGGCGAGGGGGGAGACCCAGTACTTC. The whole variable domain, filled in from reference TRBV5-1 and TRBJ2-5, reads KAGVTQTPRYLIKTRGQQVTLSCSPISGHRSVSWYQQTPGQGLQFLFEYFSETQRNKGNFPGRFSGRQFSNSRSEMNVSTLELGDSALYLCASSSAARGETQYFGPGTRLLVL.